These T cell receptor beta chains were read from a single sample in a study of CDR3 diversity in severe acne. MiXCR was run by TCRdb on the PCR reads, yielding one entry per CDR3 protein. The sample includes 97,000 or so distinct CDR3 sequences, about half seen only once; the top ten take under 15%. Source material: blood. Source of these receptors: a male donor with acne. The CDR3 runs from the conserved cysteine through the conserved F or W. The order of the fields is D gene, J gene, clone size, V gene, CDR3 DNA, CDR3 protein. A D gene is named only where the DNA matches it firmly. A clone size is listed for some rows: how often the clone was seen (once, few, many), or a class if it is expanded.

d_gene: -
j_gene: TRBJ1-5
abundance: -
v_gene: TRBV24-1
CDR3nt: TGTGCCACCAGTGATGGGGTCGGTCAGCCCCAGCATTTT
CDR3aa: CATSDGVGQPQHF

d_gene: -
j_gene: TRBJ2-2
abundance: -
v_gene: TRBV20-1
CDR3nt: TGCAGTGCTAGAAGGTATCTAGCATGGAGGAACACCGGGGAGCTGTTTTTT
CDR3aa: CSARRYLAWRNTGELFF

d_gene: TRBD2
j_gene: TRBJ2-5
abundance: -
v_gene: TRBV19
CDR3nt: TGTGCCAGTAGTATACGTGGGACTAGCCGTCACCAAGAGACCCAGTACTTC
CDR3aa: CASSIRGTSRHQETQYF

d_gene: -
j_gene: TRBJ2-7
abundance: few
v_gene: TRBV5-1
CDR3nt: TGCGCCAGCAGCTTGCGTTCTACACTGTCCTACGAGCAGTACTTC
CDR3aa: CASSLRSTLSYEQYF

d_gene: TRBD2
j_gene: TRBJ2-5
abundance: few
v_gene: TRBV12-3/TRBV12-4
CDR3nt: TGTGCCAGCACCTCGGGGGGGATGGAGACCCAGTACTTC
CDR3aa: CASTSGGMETQYF

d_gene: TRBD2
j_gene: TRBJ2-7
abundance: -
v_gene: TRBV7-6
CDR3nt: TGTGCCAGCAGCACCGGACTAGCGGAGGTCTACGAGCAGTACTTC
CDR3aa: CASSTGLAEVYEQYF

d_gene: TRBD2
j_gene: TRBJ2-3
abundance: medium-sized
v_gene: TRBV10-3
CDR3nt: TGTGCCATCACTCCGGGAGGGCCAGCAGATACGCAGTATTTT
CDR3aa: CAITPGGPADTQYF

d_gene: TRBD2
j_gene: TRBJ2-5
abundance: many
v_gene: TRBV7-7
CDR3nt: TGTGCTAGCAGCTTAGCGGGGGGGCGCCAAGAGACCCAGTACTTC
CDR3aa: CASSLAGGRQETQYF

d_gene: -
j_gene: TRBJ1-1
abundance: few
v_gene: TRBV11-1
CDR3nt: TGTGCCAGCAGCTTTGGGGGCACTGAAGCTTTCTTT
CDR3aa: CASSFGGTEAFF

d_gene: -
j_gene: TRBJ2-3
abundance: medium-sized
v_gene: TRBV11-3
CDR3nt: TGTGCCAGCAGCCACGGAGGTACGCAGTATTTT
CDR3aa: CASSHGGTQYF

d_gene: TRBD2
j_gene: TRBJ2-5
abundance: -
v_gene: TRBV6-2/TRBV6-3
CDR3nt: TGTGCTTGTGGACTAGCGGGAGTGGGCGAGACCCAGTACTTC
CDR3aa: CACGLAGVGETQYF

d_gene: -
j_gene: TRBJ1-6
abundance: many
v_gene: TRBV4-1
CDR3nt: TGCGCCAGCAGCCAAATCAGGGAGGGGCACAATTCACCCCTCCACTTT
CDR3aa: CASSQIREGHNSPLHF

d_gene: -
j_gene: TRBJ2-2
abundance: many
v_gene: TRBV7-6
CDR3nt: TGTGCCAGCAGCTTATCGGGGGAGCTGTTTTTT
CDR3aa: CASSLSGELFF

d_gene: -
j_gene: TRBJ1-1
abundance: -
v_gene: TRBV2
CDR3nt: TGTGCCAGCAGTTCCCAGGTGAGCACTGAAGCTTTCTTT
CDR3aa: CASSSQVSTEAFF

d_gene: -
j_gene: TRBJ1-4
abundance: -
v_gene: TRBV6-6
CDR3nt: TGTGCCAGCAGTCCAACAGCCGGGGAAAAACTGTTTTTT
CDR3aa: CASSPTAGEKLFF

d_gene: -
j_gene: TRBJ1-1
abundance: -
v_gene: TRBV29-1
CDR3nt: TGCAGCGTTGAAGGTCAGGGTATTGAGGCTTTCTTT
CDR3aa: CSVEGQGIEAFF

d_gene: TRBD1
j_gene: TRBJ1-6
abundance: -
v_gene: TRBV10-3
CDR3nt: TGTGCCATCAGTGAGAGGACAGGGAAAGCTAACAATTCACCCCTCCACTTT
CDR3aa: CAISERTGKANNSPLHF

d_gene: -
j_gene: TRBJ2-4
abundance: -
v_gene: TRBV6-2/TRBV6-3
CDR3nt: TGTGCCAGCAGTTTAATACAGGATCCCGGCCCCAAAAACATTCAGTACTTC
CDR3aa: CASSLIQDPGPKNIQYF

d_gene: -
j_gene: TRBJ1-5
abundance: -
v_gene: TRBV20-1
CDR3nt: TGCAGTGCTGAGGAGGGCCTGACGAATCAGCCCCAGCATTTT
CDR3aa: CSAEEGLTNQPQHF

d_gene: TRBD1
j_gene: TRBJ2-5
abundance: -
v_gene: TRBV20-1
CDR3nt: TGCAGTGCTCAGAGTGGGACAGCGAAAGAGACCCAGTACTTC
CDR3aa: CSAQSGTAKETQYF

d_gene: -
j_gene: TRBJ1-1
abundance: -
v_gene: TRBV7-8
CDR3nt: TGTGCCAGCAGCTTAGAACGGCACACTGAAGCTTTCTTT
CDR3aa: CASSLERHTEAFF

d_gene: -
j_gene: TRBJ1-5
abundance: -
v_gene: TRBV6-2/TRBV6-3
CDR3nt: TGTGCCAGCACCCTCGGAATGCAGCCCCAGCATTTT
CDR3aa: CASTLGMQPQHF

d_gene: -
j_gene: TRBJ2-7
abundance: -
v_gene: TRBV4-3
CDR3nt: TGCGCCAGCAGCCAAGTAAGGGGGGACTACGAGCAGTACTTC
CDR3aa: CASSQVRGDYEQYF

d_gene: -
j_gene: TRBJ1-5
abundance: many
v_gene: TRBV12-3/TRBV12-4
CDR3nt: TGTGCCAGCAGTTTGGGGGGCGGGGCATATAGCAATCAGCCCCAGCATTTT
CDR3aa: CASSLGGGAYSNQPQHF